The present TCR beta chain was sequenced within a study of T cells in Graves' hyperthyroidism and ophthalmopathy. The CDR3 covers 15 residues. CDR1 SNHLY and CDR2 FYNNEI come from the germline V gene. V lost 7 bases, J lost 1 base, and 9 bases stayed unmatched. TCR beta CDR3 region amplification was performed from RNA transcripts. Initially, a first-round RT-PCR of the TCR CDR3 employed the HTBI primer set. TCRdb fed the multiplex PCR reads into MiXCR, producing one record per CDR3 protein. Of about 250,000 distinct CDR3 sequences in the sample, about 25% were seen once. This clonotype has at least ten counts.

The sequence was collected from a woman in her thirties or forties with Graves' ophthalmopathy. Sequencing was done on a sample of blood. V gene TRBV2 combines with J gene TRBJ1-1; TRBD1 matches at 7 bases. CDR3 amino acids: CASKIPGQPNTEAFF. In DNA form, the CDR3 reads TGTGCCAGCAAAATACCGGGACAGCCGAACACTGAAGCTTTCTTT. The full variable domain, completed using reference TRBV2 and TRBJ1-1, is EPEVTQTPSHQVTQMGQEVILRCVPISNHLYFYWYRQILGQKVEFLVSFYNNEISEKSEIFDDQFSVERPDGSNFTLKIRSTKLEDSAMYFCASKIPGQPNTEAFFGQGTRLTVV.